The TCR beta chain under discussion was sequenced for a study of blood T cell repertoires in COVID-19. CDR3 size: 15 residues. The V and J ends lost 1 base and 8 bases, in that order; junction bases with no gene match: 10. Per the germline V gene, CDR1 is MDHEN and CDR2 is SYDVKM. Profiled with immunoSEQ multiplex PCR; TCRdb holds only in-frame clones, not every one. Here the sample spans about 220,000 clones, 75% to 90% being singletons. This TCR derives from a woman aged 70 to 79 with COVID-19, enrolled during active disease. This rearrangement joins TRBV28 to TRBJ1-2, with TRBD1 identical over 7 bases. The sequenced sample consisted of peripheral blood. CDR3: CASSLSRRGLGGYTF. The CDR3 DNA sequence: TGTGCCAGCAGTTTATCCCGCAGGGGGTTAGGAGGCTACACCTTC.